Described below is a single T cell receptor (beta chain) sequence and its context. Looked up from germline, CDR1 is MRHNA and CDR2 is SNTAGT. Trimming cost V 7 bases and J 4 bases; bases outside gene matches: 8. The CDR3 consists of 14 residues. This specimen belongs to a study of control samples from healthy donors and cancer patients. Data came from immunoSEQ multiplex PCR; TCRdb stores just in-frame clones and leaves some out. The profile covers around 130,000 clones, with around nine tenths appearing a single time and about 12% taken by the ten largest. The sequenced material came from blood. This chain joins TRBV6-4 and TRBJ2-3, with TRBD2 identical over 7 bases. The receptor comes from a man aged 25 to 40 in good health. The CDR3 DNA is TGTGCCAGCAAACGCGGCGGGGGTTCAGATACGCAGTATTTT. It specifies CASKRGGGSDTQYF.